These 17 T cell receptor beta chains share one sample of origin, sequenced in a study of vaccination effects on CD4 cells after COVID-19. The antigens of these receptors remain unknown. Upon completion of roughly ten days in culture, CD4+ T cells were isolated. Data came from immunoSEQ multiplex PCR; TCRdb stores just in-frame clones and leaves some out. The sample has about 74,000 clones; 77% are singletons. This material consisted of CD4+ T cells from PBMCs cultured without peptide, taken before COVID-19 vaccination. These receptor sequences come from a human donor who received a COVID-19 vaccine.

The chain joins TRBV6-5 to TRBJ2-7; TRBD1 might be the D (6 bases). Looked up from germline, CDR1 is MNHEY and CDR2 is SVGAGI. Trimming cost V 7 bases and J 6 bases, with 16 bases left between them. The CDR3 runs to 13 residues. The CDR3 region is CASTHRAGLEQYV. The CDR3 DNA reads TGTGCCAGCACCCACAGGGCGGGCCTCGAGCAGTACGTC.

The V gene is TRBV5-1, the J gene TRBJ2-1; D may be TRBD1 (5 bases). Germline V CDR1 and CDR2: SGHRS, YFSETQ. This CDR3 spans 15 amino acids. V lost 2 bases and J lost 0, with 9 bases in between. The CDR3 nucleotides are TGCGCCAGCAGCTTACAGGCGACCTCCTACAATGAGCAGTTCTTC. It translates to CASSLQATSYNEQFF.

V and J are TRBV18 and TRBJ1-2, with a tentative D call TRBD1 (5 bases). The CDR3 length is 15 residues. Per the germline V gene, CDR1 is KGHSH and CDR2 is LQKENI. The V end was cut by 6 bases, the J end by 3 bases, with 17 bases between. CDR3: CASSPSSGRDYGYTF. CDR3 nucleotides: TGTGCCAGCTCCCCCTCAAGCGGCAGGGACTATGGCTACACCTTC.

Only one count was recorded for this clone. The chain employs TRBV5-5 and TRBJ1-3; unclear D gene. Germline assignment: CDR1 SGHKS and CDR2 YYEKEE (reference sequence). The ends were cut back, 0 bases at V and 1 base at J, with 11 bases in the middle. The CDR3 loop spans 16 amino acids. The CDR3 loop is CASSLGHVLSGNTIYF. In nucleotides, the CDR3 is TGTGCCAGCAGCTTGGGACACGTTTTATCTGGAAACACCATATATTTT.

CDR3 sequence reads: CASSSRDSSSGEKLFF. For the CDR3, the DNA is TGTGCCAGTAGCTCCCGGGACAGCTCCTCGGGTGAAAAACTGTTTTTT. This rearrangement joins TRBV19 to TRBJ1-4, with 7 positions matching TRBD1. The germline V gene encodes CDR1 LNHDA and CDR2 SQIVND (reference sequence). Trimming cost V 6 bases and J 7 bases; bases outside gene matches: 14. The CDR3 runs 16 residues.

The chain has TRBV7-3 and TRBJ2-1, with D hard to call. The CDR3 covers 14 residues. The ends were cut back, 0 bases at V and 1 base at J, with 4 bases in the middle. In germline, CDR1 is SGHTA, CDR2 FQGTGA. The CDR3 loop is CASSLTGSYNEQFF. CDR3 DNA: TGTGCCAGCAGCTTAACGGGGTCCTACAATGAGCAGTTCTTC.

V is TRBV27 and J is TRBJ1-2, with 9 bases matching TRBD1. The germline gives CDR1 MNHEY, CDR2 SMNVEV (reference sequence). The CDR3 is made up of 14 amino acids. V lost 5 bases to trimming and J lost 6 bases; unmatched junction nucleotides: 7. The CDR3 sequence: CASSRGTGLDGYTF. The CDR3 DNA reads as TGTGCCAGCAGTAGGGGGACAGGGTTGGATGGCTACACCTTC.

The chain combines TRBV7-8 with TRBJ2-5; D might be TRBD1 (6 bases). Germline loops: CDR1 SGHVS, CDR2 FQNEAQ. Trimming pared 7 bases from V and 3 bases from J, leaving 18 bases between. The CDR3 runs to 15 residues. The CDR3 here is CASIHGITGKETQYF. CDR3 sequence (DNA): TGTGCCAGCATTCACGGAATTACAGGGAAAGAGACCCAGTACTTC.

The chain recombines TRBV4-1 with TRBJ1-2; D gene unclear. The CDR3 is 14 residues long. V lost 0 bases, J lost 7 bases, and 12 bases lay in between. The germline gives CDR1 MGHRA, CDR2 YSYEKL. This chain's CDR3 is CASSQEDGSIGYTF. The CDR3 bases are TGCGCCAGCAGCCAAGAGGACGGATCTATTGGCTACACCTTC.

The gene calls are TRBV6-1 and TRBJ2-5; D is undetermined. V gave up 3 bases and J gave up 2 bases, with 16 bases separating them. In germline, CDR1 is MNHNS, CDR2 SASEGT. There are 16 residues in the CDR3. CDR3 residues: CASSDLFGTAQETQYF. The DNA of the CDR3 is TGTGCCAGCAGTGATCTCTTCGGCACGGCTCAAGAGACCCAGTACTTC.

The CDR3 here is CAIRGLQGGIQYF. Here the CDR3 DNA reads TGTGCCATTCGGGGACTACAGGGCGGCATTCAGTACTTC. The chain is built from TRBV10-3 and TRBJ2-4, with a tentative D call TRBD2 (7 bases). Trimming removed 9 bases at V and 9 bases at J, with 18 bases between. In germline, CDR1 is ENHRY, CDR2 SYGVKD. The CDR3 runs to 13 residues.

The chain carries TRBV2 and TRBJ1-4, with D hard to call. With 6 bases removed from V and 3 bases from J, the gap between germline ends came to 11 bases. The germline V gene encodes CDR1 SNHLY and CDR2 FYNNEI. The CDR3 spans 14 residues. CDR3 bases: TGTGCCAGCAGGGAGGAGTTTTCTAATGAAAAACTGTTTTTT. Encoded protein: CASREEFSNEKLFF.

J is TRBJ2-2 and V is TRBV7-2; 14 nucleotides agree with TRBD2. The V gene's germline CDR1 is SGHTA and CDR2 FQGNSA. The trim removed 5 bases at V and 5 bases at J, leaving 13 bases unmatched. CDR3 length equals 19 residues. Written as DNA, the CDR3 is TGTGCCAGCAGCCCCAGACTAGCGGGGGGGCTCCTCAAAACCGGGGAGCTGTTTTTT. Protein sequence: CASSPRLAGGLLKTGELFF.

This clone was recorded a few times. The V call is TRBV4-1, the J call TRBJ2-2; D remains unclear. Germline lookup yields CDR1 MGHRA and CDR2 YSYEKL. This CDR3 is built from 14 residues. V was shortened by 1 base and J by 4 bases, with 7 bases between the two germline ends. The CDR3 bases are TGCGCCAGCAGCCAAGTCACAGCCACCGGGGAGCTGTTTTTT. Amino acid sequence: CASSQVTATGELFF.

In nucleotides, the CDR3 is TGTGCCAGCAGCCCCGGGACAGGCGTCTATGGCTACACCTTC. Its translation is CASSPGTGVYGYTF. The chain couples TRBV11-1 to TRBJ1-2; 8 positions match TRBD1. The CDR3 loop spans 14 amino acids. Trimming at V came to 5 bases and at J to 4 bases, leaving 6 bases not matched to a gene. In germline, CDR1 is SGHAT, CDR2 FQDESV (reference sequence).

This clone was counted between two and nine times. The chain combines TRBV27 with TRBJ2-7, with 8 positions matching TRBD1. The junction had 7 bases not matched to a gene; V was cut back by 5 bases and J by 4 bases. CDR1 and CDR2 (germline): MNHEY, SMNVEV (reference sequence). This CDR3 contains 14 residues. As DNA, the CDR3 is TGTGCCAGCAGTCCGGCAGGGGGCGGGTACGAGCAGTACGTC. Protein product: CASSPAGGGYEQYV.

V usage is TRBV2 and J usage is TRBJ1-6; 10 positions agree with TRBD1. The CDR3 has 15 residues. CDR1 and CDR2 from the germline V gene are SNHLY and FYNNEI. The junction had 4 bases not matched to a gene; V was cut back by 4 bases and J by 7 bases. Here the CDR3 DNA reads TGTGCCAGCAGTGTTACGGGACAGGGGAATTCACCCCTCCACTTT. This codes for CASSVTGQGNSPLHF.